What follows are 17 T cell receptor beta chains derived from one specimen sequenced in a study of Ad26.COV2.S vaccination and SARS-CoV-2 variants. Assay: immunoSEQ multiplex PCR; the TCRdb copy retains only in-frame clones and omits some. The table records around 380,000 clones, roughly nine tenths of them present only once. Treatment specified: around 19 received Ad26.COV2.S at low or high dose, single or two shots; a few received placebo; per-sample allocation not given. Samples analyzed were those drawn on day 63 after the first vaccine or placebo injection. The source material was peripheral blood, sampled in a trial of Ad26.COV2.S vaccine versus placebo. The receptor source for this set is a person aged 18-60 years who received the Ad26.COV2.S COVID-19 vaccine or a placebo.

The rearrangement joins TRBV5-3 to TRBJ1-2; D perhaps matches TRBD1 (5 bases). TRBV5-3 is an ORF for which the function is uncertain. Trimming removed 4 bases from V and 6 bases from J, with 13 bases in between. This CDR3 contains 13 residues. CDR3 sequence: CARSLTEVDGYTF. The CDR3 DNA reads TGTGCCAGAAGCCTGACAGAGGTCGATGGCTACACCTTC.

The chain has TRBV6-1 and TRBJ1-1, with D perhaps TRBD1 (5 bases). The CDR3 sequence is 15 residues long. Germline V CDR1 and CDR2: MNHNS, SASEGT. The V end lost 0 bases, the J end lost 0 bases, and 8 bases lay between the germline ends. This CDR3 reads CASSEAGLLNTEAFF. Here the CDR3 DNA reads TGTGCCAGCAGTGAAGCGGGACTCTTGAACACTGAAGCTTTCTTT.

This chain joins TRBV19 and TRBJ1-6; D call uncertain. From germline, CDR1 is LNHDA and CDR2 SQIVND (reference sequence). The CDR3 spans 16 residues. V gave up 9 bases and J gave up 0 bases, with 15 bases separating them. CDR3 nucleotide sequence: TGTGCCAGCGTGGAGGTGGGGAGCTCCTATAATTCACCCCTCCACTTT. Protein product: CASVEVGSSYNSPLHF.

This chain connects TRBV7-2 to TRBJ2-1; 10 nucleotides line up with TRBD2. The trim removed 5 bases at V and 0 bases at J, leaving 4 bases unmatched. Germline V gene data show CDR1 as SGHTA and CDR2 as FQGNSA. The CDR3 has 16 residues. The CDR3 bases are TGTGCCAGCAGCCCCCGGACTAGCGGCTCCTACAATGAGCAGTTCTTC. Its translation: CASSPRTSGSYNEQFF.

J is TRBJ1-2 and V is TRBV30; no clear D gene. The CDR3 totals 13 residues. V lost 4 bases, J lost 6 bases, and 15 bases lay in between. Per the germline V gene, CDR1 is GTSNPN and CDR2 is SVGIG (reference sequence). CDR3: CAWMGWLAHGYTF. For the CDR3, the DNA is TGTGCCTGGATGGGGTGGCTCGCCCATGGCTACACCTTC.

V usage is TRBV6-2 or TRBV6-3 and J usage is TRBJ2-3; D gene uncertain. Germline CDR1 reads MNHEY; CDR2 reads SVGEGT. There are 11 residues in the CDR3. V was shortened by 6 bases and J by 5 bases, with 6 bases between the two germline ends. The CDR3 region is CASSRLDTQYF. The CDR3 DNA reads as TGTGCCAGCAGCAGATTAGATACGCAGTATTTT.

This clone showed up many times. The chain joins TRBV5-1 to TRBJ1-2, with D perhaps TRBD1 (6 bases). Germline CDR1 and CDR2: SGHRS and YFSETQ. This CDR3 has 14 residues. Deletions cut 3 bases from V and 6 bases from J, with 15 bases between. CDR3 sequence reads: CASSSSQGRDGYTF. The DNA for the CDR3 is TGCGCCAGCAGCTCGTCTCAGGGGCGAGATGGCTACACCTTC.

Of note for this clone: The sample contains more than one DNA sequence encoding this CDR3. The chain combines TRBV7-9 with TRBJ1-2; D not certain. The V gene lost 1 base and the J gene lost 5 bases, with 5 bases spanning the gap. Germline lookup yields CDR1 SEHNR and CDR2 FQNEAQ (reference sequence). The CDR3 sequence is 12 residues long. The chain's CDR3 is CASSLGLYGYTF. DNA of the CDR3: TGTGCCAGCAGCTTAGGGTTGTATGGCTACACCTTC. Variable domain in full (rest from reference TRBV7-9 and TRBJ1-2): DTGVSQNPRHKITKRGQNVTFRCDPISEHNRLYWYRQTLGQGPEFLTYFQNEAQLEKSRLLSDRFSAERPKGSFSTLEIQRTEQGDSAMYLCASSLGLYGYTFGSGTRLTVV.

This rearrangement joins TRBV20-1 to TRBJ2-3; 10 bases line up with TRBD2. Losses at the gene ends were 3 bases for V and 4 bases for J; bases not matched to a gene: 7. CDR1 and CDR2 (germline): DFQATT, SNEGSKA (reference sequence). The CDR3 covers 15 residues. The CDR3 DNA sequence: TGCAGTGCTAGTGGTCTAGCGGGGGACTCAGATACGCAGTATTTT. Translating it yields CSASGLAGDSDTQYF.

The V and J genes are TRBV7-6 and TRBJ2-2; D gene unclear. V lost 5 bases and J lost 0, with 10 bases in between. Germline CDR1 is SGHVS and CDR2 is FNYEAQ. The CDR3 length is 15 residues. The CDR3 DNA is TGTGCCAGCAGCCAAAGATCCGCGAACACCGGGGAGCTGTTTTTT. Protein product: CASSQRSANTGELFF.

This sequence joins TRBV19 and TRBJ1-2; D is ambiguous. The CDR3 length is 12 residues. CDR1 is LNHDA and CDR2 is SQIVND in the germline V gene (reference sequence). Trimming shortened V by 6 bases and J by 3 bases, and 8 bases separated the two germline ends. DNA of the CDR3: TGTGCCAGTAGCAGTCGGGACTATGGCTACACCTTC. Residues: CASSSRDYGYTF.

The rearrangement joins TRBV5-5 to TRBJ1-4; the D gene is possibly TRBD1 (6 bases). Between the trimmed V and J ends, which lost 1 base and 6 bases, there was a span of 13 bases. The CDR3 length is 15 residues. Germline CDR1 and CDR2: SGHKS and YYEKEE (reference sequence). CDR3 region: CASSLRPGGDEKLFF. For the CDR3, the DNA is TGTGCCAGCAGCTTGCGTCCTGGGGGCGATGAAAAACTGTTTTTT.

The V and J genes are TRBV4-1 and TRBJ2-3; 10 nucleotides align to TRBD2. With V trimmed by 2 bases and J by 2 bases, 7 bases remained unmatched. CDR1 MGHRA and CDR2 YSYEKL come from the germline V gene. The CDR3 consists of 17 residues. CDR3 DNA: TGCGCCAGCAGCCAACAGGCTAGCGGGGGAGACACAGATACGCAGTATTTT. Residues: CASSQQASGGDTDTQYF.

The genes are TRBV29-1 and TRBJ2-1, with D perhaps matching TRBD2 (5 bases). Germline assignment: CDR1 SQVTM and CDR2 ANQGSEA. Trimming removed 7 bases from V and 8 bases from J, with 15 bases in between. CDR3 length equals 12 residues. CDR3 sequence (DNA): TGCAGCGAGTCTGGGCTCGGGGATGAGCAGTTCTTC. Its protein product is CSESGLGDEQFF.

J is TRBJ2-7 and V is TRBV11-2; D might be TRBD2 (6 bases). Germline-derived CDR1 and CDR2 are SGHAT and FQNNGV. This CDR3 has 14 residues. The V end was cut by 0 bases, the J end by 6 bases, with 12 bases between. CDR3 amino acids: CASSLDSAGLEQYF. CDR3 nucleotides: TGTGCCAGCAGCTTAGACTCCGCGGGGCTCGAGCAGTACTTC. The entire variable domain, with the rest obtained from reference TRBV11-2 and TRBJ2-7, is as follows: EAGVAQSPRYKIIEKRQSVAFWCNPISGHATLYWYQQILGQGPKLLIQFQNNGVVDDSQLPKDRFSAERLKGVDSTLKIQPAKLEDSAVYLCASSLDSAGLEQYFGPGTRLTVT.

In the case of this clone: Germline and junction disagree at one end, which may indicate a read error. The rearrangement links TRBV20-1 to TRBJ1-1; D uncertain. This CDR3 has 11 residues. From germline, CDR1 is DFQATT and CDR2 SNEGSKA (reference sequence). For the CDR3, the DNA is TGCAGTGCTAGAGACCCACCGTGGATAGTCTTT. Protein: CSARDPPWIVF.

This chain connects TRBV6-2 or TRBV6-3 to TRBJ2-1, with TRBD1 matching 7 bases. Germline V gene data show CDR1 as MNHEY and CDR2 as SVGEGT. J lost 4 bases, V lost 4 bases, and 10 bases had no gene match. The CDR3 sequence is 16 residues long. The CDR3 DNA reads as TGTGCCAGCAGTTTCTCCCTCGGGACAGCATACAATGAGCAGTTCTTC. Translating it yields CASSFSLGTAYNEQFF.